The TCR beta chain described here comes from a study of T and B cells in COVID-19 patients. V dropped 3 bases and J dropped 4; count of bases not matched to a gene: 3. This CDR3 is 14 amino acids long. TRB rearrangements were amplified by multiplex PCR with BIOMED2 TRB-A/B primers. TCRdb re-analysed the multiplex PCR reads in MiXCR, keeping a single row per CDR3 protein. The data hold several thousand distinct CDR3 sequences, with roughly 28% observed a single time. From blood, about 240-550 ng of genomic DNA served as TRB template. This clonotype was detected only a few times. The clonotype originates from a human donor who had recovered from COVID-19. The chain joins TRBV12-3 or TRBV12-4 to TRBJ1-5; TRBD1 aligns across 7 bases. The sequencing input was blood. The chain's CDR3 is CASSFDRANQPQHF. The CDR3 DNA is TGTGCCAGCAGTTTCGACAGGGCAAATCAGCCCCAGCATTTT.